One sample yielded the 15 T cell receptor beta chains listed below, sequenced in a study of OX40 agonist ivuxolimab in advanced cancers. Measured with immunoSEQ multiplex PCR; TCRdb has only the in-frame clones, and not every one. In the table there are tens of thousands of clones, 70% to 90% of which are singletons. This specimen consisted of CD4+ or CD8+ T cells sorted from blood, obtained in a trial of the OX40 agonist ivuxolimab. The source is an adult with an advanced solid tumor such as melanoma, head and neck, liver or kidney cancer.

This clone has a single count. This chain connects TRBV4-1 to TRBJ1-1; D gene unclear. This CDR3 has 15 residues. CDR1 and CDR2 (germline): MGHRA, YSYEKL. V was shortened by 4 bases and J by 4 bases, with 16 bases between the two germline ends. The CDR3 nucleotides are TGCGCCAGCAGCCCGGTGGTCGTTGGCGGCACTGAAGCTTTCTTT. Its protein product is CASSPVVVGGTEAFF.

The chain is built from TRBV9 and TRBJ1-5; D gene unclear. Germline V gene sequence: CDR1 SGDLS, CDR2 YYNGEE. Deletions cut 0 bases from V and 3 bases from J, with 4 bases between. The CDR3 totals 13 residues. CDR3 loop: CASSVADNQPQHF. CDR3 sequence (DNA): TGTGCCAGCAGCGTAGCCGACAATCAGCCCCAGCATTTT.

This chain connects TRBV10-3 to TRBJ2-1, with a tentative D call TRBD2 (5 bases). This CDR3 comprises 16 residues. The germline V and J ends were trimmed by 2 bases and 0 bases, with 11 bases remaining between them. CDR1 ENHRY and CDR2 SYGVKD come from the germline V gene. Written as DNA, the CDR3 is TGTGCCATCAGTGAGGACGGTGGGAGCTCCTACAATGAGCAGTTCTTC. Translation: CAISEDGGSSYNEQFF.

This chain uses TRBV9 with TRBJ2-1, with D possibly being TRBD1 (6 bases). CDR3 length equals 16 residues. Germline V CDR1 and CDR2: SGDLS, YYNGEE. V was trimmed by 0 bases and J by 2 bases, leaving 12 bases between them. CDR3 residues: CASSVAGWDTYNEQFF. CDR3 nucleotides: TGTGCCAGCAGCGTAGCCGGGTGGGACACCTACAATGAGCAGTTCTTC.

V usage is TRBV6-4 and J usage is TRBJ1-1; D is unclear. Deletions cut 0 bases from V and 5 bases from J, with 7 bases between. From germline, CDR1 is MRHNA and CDR2 SNTAGT. The CDR3 is made up of 13 amino acids. CDR3 nucleotide sequence: TGTGCCAGCAGTGACTCTGACCAAACTGAAGCTTTCTTT. Protein sequence: CASSDSDQTEAFF.

The CDR3 DNA follows: TGTGCCAGCAGTGATATGGGAGGGGCCAAAGACTATGGCTACACCTTC. Translating it yields CASSDMGGAKDYGYTF. The chain has TRBV9 and TRBJ1-2, with D tentatively TRBD1 (5 bases). The CDR3 sequence is 16 residues long. Per the germline V gene, CDR1 is SGDLS and CDR2 is YYNGEE. V lost 5 bases and J lost 3, with 20 bases in between.

The rearrangement links TRBV6-5 to TRBJ2-5; D is possibly TRBD1 or TRBD2 (5 bases each). Trimming took off 2 bases at V and 4 bases at J, with 5 bases between the two ends. The CDR3 is 12 amino acids. Germline V lookup: CDR1 MNHEY, CDR2 SVGAGI. The CDR3 DNA is TGTGCCAGCAGTTACGGGACAGAGACCCAGTACTTC. Encoded protein: CASSYGTETQYF.

The V gene is TRBV27, the J gene TRBJ2-7; TRBD1 matches 10 bases. The junction had 9 bases not matched to a gene; V was cut back by 6 bases and J by 4 bases. The CDR3 is made up of 15 amino acids. Germline CDR1 reads MNHEY; CDR2 reads SMNVEV (reference sequence). The CDR3 spells CASRPGAGQGYEQYV. In DNA, the CDR3 is TGTGCCAGCAGACCCGGGGCGGGACAGGGGTACGAGCAGTACGTC.

V is TRBV4-1 and J is TRBJ1-2, with D maybe TRBD1 (6 bases). The germline V gene has CDR1 MGHRA and CDR2 YSYEKL. Trimming cost V 1 base and J 2 bases, with 17 bases left between them. The CDR3 loop spans 17 amino acids. CDR3 nucleotides: TGCGCCAGCAGCCAAGGCCGGCAGGGCAGGGGAAACTATGGCTACACCTTC. Translation gives CASSQGRQGRGNYGYTF.

The rearrangement links TRBV2 to TRBJ2-2; D is uncertain. The ends were cut back, 7 bases at V and 1 base at J, with 4 bases in the middle. Germline lookup yields CDR1 SNHLY and CDR2 FYNNEI. The CDR3 is 12 residues long. DNA for the CDR3: TGTGCCAGCAACAGGAACACCGGGGAGCTGTTTTTT. This gives the protein CASNRNTGELFF. Looking up the rest from reference TRBV2 and TRBJ2-2 gives the full variable domain: EPEVTQTPSHQVTQMGQEVILRCVPISNHLYFYWYRQILGQKVEFLVSFYNNEISEKSEIFDDQFSVERPDGSNFTLKIRSTKLEDSAMYFCASNRNTGELFFGEGSRLTVL.

The CDR3 DNA reads TGTGCCAGCAGCTCAACCCTGGTGAGCTCCTACGAGCAGTACTTC. Residues: CASSSTLVSSYEQYF. The chain employs TRBV7-9 and TRBJ2-7; no firm D call. V was pared by 4 bases and J by 0 bases, with 13 bases between. Germline V gene lookup returns CDR1 SEHNR and CDR2 FQNEAQ (reference sequence). The CDR3 sequence is 15 residues long.

This clone was observed a single time. The CDR3 sequence: CASGTYEQYF. The CDR3 DNA sequence: TGTGCCAGCGGGACCTACGAGCAGTACTTC. The chain uses TRBV27 and TRBJ2-7; D is uncertain. The CDR3 is made up of 10 amino acids. Germline V gene data show CDR1 as MNHEY and CDR2 as SMNVEV (reference sequence). With 8 bases removed from V and 2 bases from J, the gap between germline ends came to 4 bases.

The chain has TRBV28 and TRBJ2-1, with 10 bases that match TRBD2. CDR3 size: 15 residues. J was trimmed by 2 bases and V by 5 bases; bases with no gene match: 3. Germline V gene lookup returns CDR1 MDHEN and CDR2 SYDVKM. The CDR3 sequence is CASSLSGGPYNEQFF. Here the CDR3 DNA reads TGTGCCAGCAGTCTTAGCGGGGGGCCCTACAATGAGCAGTTCTTC.

V usage is TRBV27 and J usage is TRBJ1-6; maybe TRBD1 (5 bases). V lost 7 bases and J lost 10, with 20 bases in between. CDR1 and CDR2 (germline): MNHEY, SMNVEV (reference sequence). CDR3 length: 15 residues. The CDR3 loop is CASTQTERLSSPLHF. The CDR3 nucleotides are TGTGCCAGCACCCAGACAGAGAGGCTGAGCTCACCCCTCCACTTT.

By sample fraction, this clone is medium-sized. V usage is TRBV7-9 and J usage is TRBJ1-5; D remains ambiguous. The CDR3 covers 15 residues. Germline V lookup: CDR1 SEHNR, CDR2 FQNEAQ (reference sequence). V shed 5 bases and J shed 0 bases, with 11 bases lying between them. CDR3 sequence (DNA): TGTGCCAGCAGCCCAGGACTTGATAGCAATCAGCCCCAGCATTTT. Translation gives CASSPGLDSNQPQHF.